The 10 T cell receptor beta chains presented below share a single source sample, sequenced in a study of early stage breast cancer tumors. Sequencing was performed with immunoSEQ multiplex PCR; in TCRdb, only in-frame clones are kept and a portion is missing. The sample has some 30,000 clones, 70% to 90% seen once; the top ten hold roughly 10%. The sample consisted of blood. The receptors were sampled from a person aged 50-59 years with breast cancer.

The chain recombines TRBV5-4 with TRBJ1-2, with D unclear. CDR3 length equals 13 residues. Trimming left V 2 bases short and J 3 bases short, with 8 bases between. CDR1 and CDR2 (germline): SGHNT, YYREEE (reference sequence). This CDR3 reads CASSLEDYYGYTF. CDR3 nucleotides: TGTGCCAGCAGCTTAGAGGATTACTATGGCTACACCTTC.

This clone was found once. V gene TRBV6-4 combines with J gene TRBJ2-1, with 10 bases aligning to TRBD2. V shed 2 bases and J 6 bases; nucleotides not matched to a gene: 7. The germline V gene has CDR1 MRHNA and CDR2 SNTAGT. The length of the CDR3 is 16 residues. The CDR3, as DNA: TGTGCCAGCAGTGACCCTCGCTCTAGCGGGGGCAATGAGCAGTTCTTC. This encodes CASSDPRSSGGNEQFF.

The genes are TRBV7-9 and TRBJ1-2; D may be TRBD1 (6 bases). In germline, CDR1 is SEHNR, CDR2 FQNEAQ (reference sequence). V dropped 1 base and J dropped 5 bases, with 8 bases sitting between them. This CDR3 has 13 amino acids. Here the CDR3 reads CASSLGQGYGYTF. CDR3 bases: TGTGCCAGCAGCTTAGGGCAGGGGTATGGCTACACCTTC. The full variable domain, completed using reference TRBV7-9 and TRBJ1-2, is DTGVSQNPRHKITKRGQNVTFRCDPISEHNRLYWYRQTLGQGPEFLTYFQNEAQLEKSRLLSDRFSAERPKGSFSTLEIQRTEQGDSAMYLCASSLGQGYGYTFGSGTRLTVV.

The chain has TRBV27 and TRBJ2-1; D is possibly TRBD1 (6 bases). V was cut by 4 bases and J by 10 bases, with 17 bases left in between. This CDR3 spans 14 amino acids. CDR1 is MNHEY and CDR2 is SMNVEV in the germline V gene (reference sequence). This chain's CDR3 is CASSYSTQGSEQFF. CDR3 bases: TGTGCCAGCAGTTATTCGACACAGGGCTCCGAGCAGTTCTTC.

This clone was seen just once. The chain couples TRBV18 to TRBJ2-7; TRBD1 might be the D (6 bases). Trimming took 3 bases from V and 3 from J, leaving 15 bases between them. CDR1 is KGHSH, CDR2 LQKENI, per germline. The CDR3 runs 15 residues. The CDR3 loop reads CASSPPAGVVYEQYF. CDR3 coding DNA: TGTGCCAGCTCACCTCCGGCAGGGGTGGTCTACGAGCAGTACTTC. Using reference TRBV18 and TRBJ2-7 for the parts outside the CDR3, the full variable domain is NAGVMQNPRHLVRRRGQEARLRCSPMKGHSHVYWYRQLPEEGLKFMVYLQKENIIDESGMPKERFSAEFPKEGPSILRIQQVVRGDSAAYFCASSPPAGVVYEQYFGPGTRLTVT.

The chain carries TRBV15 and TRBJ2-2; D may be TRBD2 (5 bases). Germline loops: CDR1 LNHNV, CDR2 YYDKDF (reference sequence). The V end lost 4 bases, the J end lost 1 base, and 10 bases lay between the germline ends. The CDR3 runs to 15 residues. Written as DNA, the CDR3 is TGTGCCACCAGCAAGACGAGGGTGAACACCGGGGAGCTGTTTTTT. Its protein is CATSKTRVNTGELFF.

V and J are TRBV7-6 and TRBJ1-1; tentatively, D is TRBD1 (5 bases). Trimming left V 5 bases short and J 1 base short, with 11 bases between. The V gene's germline CDR1 is SGHVS and CDR2 FNYEAQ. There are 14 residues in the CDR3. This chain's CDR3 is CASSRGLANTEAFF. The CDR3 DNA sequence: TGTGCCAGCAGCCGGGGACTAGCGAACACTGAAGCTTTCTTT.

The rearrangement uses TRBV9 and TRBJ2-5; 7 positions match TRBD1. CDR1 and CDR2 (germline): SGDLS, YYNGEE. This CDR3 region has 15 residues. The junction had 2 bases not matched to a gene; V was cut back by 0 bases and J by 0 bases. CDR3 sequence (DNA): TGTGCCAGCAGCGTAGAGACAGGGAACCAAGAGACCCAGTACTTC. It specifies CASSVETGNQETQYF.

The rearrangement joins TRBV7-9 to TRBJ2-5, with 8 nucleotides matching TRBD1. The CDR3 spans 17 residues. Germline CDR1 reads SEHNR; CDR2 reads FQNEAQ (reference sequence). V lost 5 bases and J lost 2; bases outside the gene matches: 13. CDR3 DNA: TGTGCCAGCAGCACTGGGGGCAGGGGGCTCTATCAAGAGACCCAGTACTTC. Protein sequence: CASSTGGRGLYQETQYF.

V and J are TRBV15 and TRBJ1-5, with D uncertain. CDR1 is LNHNV and CDR2 is YYDKDF in the germline V gene (reference sequence). This CDR3 region has 13 residues. V was trimmed by 5 bases and J by 3 bases, leaving 8 bases between them. The CDR3 loop reads CATSRLNNQPQHF. DNA for the CDR3: TGTGCCACCAGCCGGCTCAACAATCAGCCCCAGCATTTT.